The clone carrying this TCR beta chain has just a few counts. Germline-derived CDR1 and CDR2 are WSHSY and SAAADI. V trimming: 3 bases; J trimming: 5 bases; junction bases outside the gene matches: 4. CDR3 length: 15 residues. Reverse transcribing all isolated RNA meant expressed TCRB transcripts were sequenced. Clones were sequenced by immunoSEQ multiplex PCR, and TCRdb holds only the in-frame ones, with some missing. In the table there are 120,000 to 150,000 clones, under 11% of which are singletons. This sample was included in a study of beta chain features in type 1 diabetes. The receptor was isolated from a man younger than 35 in good health. The sequenced sample consisted of naive CD4+ T cells from blood. The chain joins TRBV10-2 to TRBJ2-1, with TRBD1 matching over 10 bases. The CDR3 here is CASSDRDRGHNEQFF. The CDR3 DNA follows: TGCGCCAGCAGTGATCGGGACAGGGGCCACAATGAGCAGTTCTTC.